This TCR beta chain was sequenced during a study of metastatic and nonmetastatic thyroid tumors. This clone came up many times. With MiXCR, TCRdb called clones anew from the PCR reads. The sample consists of tens of thousands of clones, under 15% of them appearing once. This CDR3 has 14 amino acids. In germline, CDR1 is SGHTA, CDR2 FQGTGA. Trimming pared 5 bases from V and 1 base from J, leaving 10 bases between. There were no patients who had received any treatment before thyroid surgery. The clonotype was recovered from a female donor with papillary thyroid cancer or a benign thyroid nodule (not recorded which). Some clones in this sample may be carry-over from other donors' samples. The rearrangement uses TRBV7-3 and TRBJ2-3, with TRBD2 as a possible D gene (5 bases). Sequencing used tumor tissue. CDR3 coding DNA: TGTGCCAGCAGCCTTACTAGAGGCACAGATACGCAGTATTTT. Encoded protein: CASSLTRGTDTQYF. The complete variable domain, with remaining parts taken from reference TRBV7-3 and TRBJ2-3, reads GAGVSQTPSNKVTEKGKYVELRCDPISGHTALYWYRQSLGQGPEFLIYFQGTGAADDSGLPNDRFFAVRPEGSVSTLKIQRTERGDSAVYLCASSLTRGTDTQYFGPGTRLTVL.